The T cell receptor (beta chain) under discussion was sequenced for a study of blood T cells in healthy people across ages. This clonotype was seen a handful of times. Primers used in a second PCR of about 7 to 11 cycles were a sample-barcoded 5' primer and a J-beta primer mix. TCRdb independently ran MiXCR on the 5' RACE reads; one entry per CDR3 protein. Here the sample spans fewer than 700,000 distinct CDR3 sequences, around 38% being singletons. Sample: blood. This receptor was taken from a man at least 80 years old in good health.

CDR3 sequence (DNA): TGCAGTGCTTTACGGACTAGCGGGGTAGAGACCCAGTACTTC. This sequence encodes CSALRTSGVETQYF. J is TRBJ2-5 and V is TRBV20-1; TRBD2 matches at 12 bases. V was clipped by 5 bases and J by 4 bases; unmatched bases: 5. The CDR3 totals 14 residues. Germline V gene sequence: CDR1 DFQATT, CDR2 SNEGSKA (reference sequence).